This T cell receptor beta chain was found in a study of T cell responses to AZD1222 COVID-19 vaccine. Libraries were prepared by immunoSEQ multiplex PCR; TCRdb keeps only in-frame clonotypes and omits some of them. This sample yields about 150,000 clones, of which 87% are seen a single time; just over 9% belongs to the top ten. V lost 2 bases to trimming and J lost 6 bases; unmatched junction nucleotides: 1. Germline V CDR1 and CDR2: SEHNR, FQNEAQ (reference sequence). This CDR3 is built from 13 residues. In its sample, this clone was seen once. Its antigen is not identified. Study-wide results and caveats: The peak T cell response came first, and repertoires were sampled only after it. Targeting of unmutated variant regions was reportedly seen in nearly half of spike-specific TCRs.

The chain joins TRBV7-9 to TRBJ2-7, with 10 bases fitting TRBD1. The clonotype comes from an adult who received the AZD1222 COVID-19 vaccine. The sample in question was peripheral blood, obtained 28 days after the second AZD1222 dose. CDR3 protein: CASSLRDRGEQYF. The CDR3 DNA reads as TGTGCCAGCAGCTTACGGGACAGGGGCGAGCAGTACTTC.